The entry below describes one T cell receptor beta chain. Its target is not known. Germline CDR1 and CDR2: MNHNS and SASEGT. The V end was cut by 6 bases, the J end by 3 bases, with 12 bases between. This CDR3 contains 13 residues. The time point is: persistent/refractory GD, antithyroid drugs over 5 years with positive TRAb. Construction of the TCR library relied on RNA isolated from PBMCs. The peripheral blood volume drawn was around 9.6 milliliters, and it was collected into EDTA tubes. This sample was taken from a study of regulatory T cells in long-lasting Graves disease. Study in general: Persistence in Graves' disease required over 5 years of antithyroid drugs plus positive TSH receptor antibodies.

Whole-study results and caveats: TRBV28, TRBJ1-2 and TRBJ2-5 emerged as the favored segments in persistent disease. Small numbers of samples may have cut accuracy.

Both iRepertoire HTBI primers and Arm-PCR of CDR3 regions were used to build the TCR beta libraries. Each CDR3 protein is one row after TCRdb ran MiXCR on the multiplex PCR reads. In the table there are hundreds of thousands of distinct CDR3 sequences, roughly 20% of which are singletons. This chain uses TRBV6-1 with TRBJ2-7, with TRBD1 as a possible D gene (5 bases). The clonotype comes from a female donor with Graves disease. Specimen: peripheral blood mononuclear cells (PBMCs), collected when the disease was refractory, from a patient treated with antithyroid drugs. In nucleotides, the CDR3 is TGTGCCAGCAGCCAAGACAGAAACTACGAGCAGTACTTC. Residues: CASSQDRNYEQYF.